This T cell receptor (beta chain) is from a study of regulatory T cells in long-lasting Graves disease (dated by TCRdb to the early 2020s). Notes on the research overall: In the newly diagnosed Graves' disease group, patients had been taking antithyroid drugs for less than 3 months. TCR sequencing covered approximately 13 persistent and approximately 20 newly diagnosed Graves' disease patients, some 33 samples in total. This study used TCR sequencing and RNA sequencing of peripheral blood to compare persistent Graves' disease patients against newly diagnosed Graves' disease patients. The study took place in China and was registered as a clinical trial.

What the time point label conveys for this sample: newly diagnosed GD, antithyroid drugs for less than 3 months. RNA was extracted from PBMCs in TRIzol for both TCR sequencing and RNA sequencing. The diagnosis of Graves' disease followed American Thyroid Association guidelines. Patients for the study were recruited at an endocrinology department in Xi'an, China. From each patient, about 9 milliliters of peripheral blood was collected into an EDTA anticoagulant tube. Ficoll Paque Plus density gradient separation was used to isolate PBMCs, and no further T cell sorting was done. RNA quality was checked with an Agilent 2100 Bioanalyzer and agarose gel, and concentration with a NanoDrop 2000. Trimming removed 4 bases from V and 5 bases from J, leaving 18 bases between the germline ends. Counted from cysteine to phenylalanine, this CDR3 has 15 amino acids. Only CDR3 DNA remains: 45 bases, in frame from the first base. CDR1 and CDR2 are drawn from the germline V gene (reference sequence): MNHEY, SMNVEV.

Findings and caveats that apply to the study as a whole: Persistent Graves' disease patients showed lower TCR Shannon entropy and fewer highly expanded clones than newly diagnosed patients, suggesting clonal expansion. Sequencing and analysis were restricted to the TCR beta chain. The study examined only peripheral blood because the primary lesion, thyroid tissue, could not be accessed. TRBV28, TRBJ1-2 and TRBJ2-5 were preferentially used in persistent disease, while TRBV20-1 and TRBJ2-1 were favored in newly diagnosed disease. A larger number of public clonotypes was shared among persistent patients (around 2,700) than among newly diagnosed patients (more than 850). The authors acknowledged the small sample size as a limitation that may reduce accuracy.

Library method: multiplex PCR. The listed sequencing device is Illumina HiSeq 4000. CDR3 regions were amplified by Arm-PCR with iRepertoire HTBI primers to construct TCR beta libraries. Before sequencing, the PCR products went through gel purification. The original pipeline was this. Gene usage analysis of CDR3 amino acid clonotypes used the 55 to 80 TRBV and about 13 TRBJ segments found across samples. COPE and FqMerger were used to merge the filtered high-quality paired reads into contigs. BLAST was used to align contigs to the IMGT TRBV, TRBD and TRBJ reference genes, and CDR3 was defined following IMGT. Clonotypes above 0.1% frequency were classified as highly expanded clones. Shannon entropy served as the measure of repertoire diversity, while the Gini coefficient captured V-J evenness. Clonotypes shared by more than one individual were considered public. TCRdb applied fastp at Q25 and MiXCR to the public reads, then kept only in-frame beta chains. Records with the same CDR3 protein are collapsed into one entry carrying the most frequent genes and DNA. Here the V and J calls rest on TCRdb's processing, not on the authors' analysis. Present in this sample are around 320,000 distinct CDR3 sequences, roughly a sixth of which were seen just once. The leading ten clones occupy less than 35% of the sample.

This clonotype was recorded many times. The antigen it binds to is not known. The input lacks base qualities; no much larger clone sits a single base away. The data were also submitted as part of a second study, on T cells in Graves' hyperthyroidism and ophthalmopathy. Per that second paper: A patient counted as having stable Graves' hyperthyroidism if no progression to ophthalmopathy occurred over 18 months of follow-up. Hyperthyroidism patients were newly diagnosed, with disease duration under 2 months, and aged 18 to 65 years. Any patient with an uncontrolled infection, another autoimmune disease, pregnancy or lactation was excluded. Diagnoses were based on clinical symptoms, serum thyroxine and TRAb, thyroid ultrasound and orbital computed tomography. A first-round RT-PCR of the TCR CDR3 used the HTBI primer set with the Qiagen OneStep RT-PCR kit. Blood samples also contained most of the expanded thyroid clonotypes (frequency above 0.001), which suggests that blood repertoires may reflect thyroid immune responses. A 13 V-J signature model separated ophthalmopathy from stable hyperthyroidism, with about 88% sensitivity and roughly 82% specificity in cross-validation and 80%/75% in testing. In validation, progression to ophthalmopathy was predicted by the model with around 71% sensitivity and under 85% specificity, a median of about 6.8 months before onset. TCR V-J signatures able to tell the groups apart were searched for in a discovery cohort of 95 to 100 patients, of whom approximately 40 had Graves' ophthalmopathy and under 65 had stable Graves' hyperthyroidism. An independent validation cohort of around 20 hyperthyroidism patients and over 15 patients who later progressed to ophthalmopathy tested prospective prediction of ophthalmopathy. The 90 to 100 discovery patients were randomly split 7:3 into training and test sets. In addition, the study compared T-cell repertoires in thyroid tissue and in blood from over 5 Graves' hyperthyroidism patients. After blood sampling, hyperthyroidism patients were treated with methimazole at a starting dose of 30 mg daily, and ophthalmopathy patients were treated with high-dose intravenous methylprednisolone. Libraries were constructed in a second round of multiplex PCR, after which size selection and purification were performed. Paired-end sequencing of the libraries was performed with 100 bp reads on an Illumina HiSeq2000. SOAPnuke was used to process the raw data, with reads discarded if the reads contained adapters or uncalled bases, had a mean Phred below 15, or lacked an exact constant-primer or identifier match. COPE v1.2.5 was used to merge the high-quality paired reads, and each unique nucleotide sequence was defined as a clonotype. Clonotypes were aligned to IMGT TRBV, TRBD and TRBJ reference segments using MiTCR v1.1. Only V-J combinations with frequency above 0.0001, covering about 99% of repertoires, were analysed. A TCS score was defined as the ratio of F50 (clonal expansion) to E x V (chaos), with BLOSUM62-based TCRdist applied between CDR3 peptides within each V-J. Welch's t-statistics and random forest reduced 500 to 550 V-J features to under 15, which were used in a naive Bayes classifier (R e1071). No statistical method was used to fix the sample size in advance, and group allocation was not hidden from the investigators. The paper reports TCR Vbeta CDR3 sequencing of some 140 peripheral blood samples: over 40 ophthalmopathy, approximately 74 hyperthyroidism and around 17 progressor patients.

The chain couples TRBV27 to TRBJ2-7, and the D gene may be TRBD1, 6 bases matching. The TCR comes from a man aged 40-50 years with Graves disease. Donor details come from another sample of the same person, matched by shared clones. The sample was peripheral blood mononuclear cells (PBMCs), taken at new diagnosis, from a patient treated with antithyroid drugs. The CDR3 is CASSWTVTSHDEQYF. The DNA sequence is as follows: TGTGCCAGCAGTTGGACAGTGACCTCCCACGACGAGCAGTACTTC.